The clone carrying this T cell receptor (beta chain) occurred a few times. Its specificity is not known. The source of the sample is a study of CD8+ T cells in alopecia areata. Study results and caveats: Resident alphabeta T-cell populations of normal skin are likewise subject to sequencing in scalp samples. Given one nonresponder, whether baseline CD8+ expansion relates to response remains uncertain.

Treatment noted: oral pan-JAK inhibitor, 5-10 mg twice daily. This CDR3 spans 13 amino acids. V shed 0 bases and J shed 10 bases, with 10 bases lying between them. Germline V CDR1 and CDR2: MNHEY, SMNVEV (reference sequence). RNA, once extracted, was reverse transcribed into cDNA for use as the sequencing template. Using immunoSEQ multiplex PCR, the repertoire was profiled, and TCRdb retains in-frame clones only, with some absent. The sample lists roughly 110,000 clones, 55% to 60% seen once, with about 3.7% in the top ten. The sequence derives from a human donor with alopecia areata. The sequenced sample was CD4+ T cells sorted from blood, obtained at week 24, from a patient treated with tofacitinib. The chain uses TRBV27 and TRBJ2-1; D not resolved. CDR3 protein: CASSLSFGSEQFF. CDR3 bases: TGTGCCAGCAGTTTATCGTTCGGTAGCGAGCAGTTCTTC.